This TCR beta chain was sequenced in a study of shared T cell receptors in the human thymus. The V gene end was trimmed by 6 bases and the J gene end by 5 bases; junction bases not matched to a gene: 18. Germline lookup yields CDR1 SGHAT and CDR2 FQNNGV. The CDR3 spans 17 residues. The table came from immunoSEQ multiplex PCR; TCRdb's copy has only in-frame clones and leaves some out. Altogether around 65,000 clones are present, roughly 96% being singletons, with the ten largest covering roughly 0.03%. V is TRBV11-2 and J is TRBJ1-1, with 7 bases aligning to TRBD1. The origin of this receptor is a human donor. Sequencing was carried out using thymocytes. The CDR3 loop is CASRGTGTAVGRTEAFF. The CDR3 DNA reads as TGTGCCAGCAGGGGGACCGGGACAGCCGTGGGGAGGACTGAAGCTTTCTTT.